This T cell receptor (beta chain) is drawn from a study of T cell responses to AZD1222 COVID-19 vaccine. Study-level information: Second doses were pooled across both intervals (about 4 or about 12 weeks).

Study-level findings and limits: The donor group comprised mostly white British people and more females; the analysis possibly underestimated clonal diversity.

Method: immunoSEQ multiplex PCR; TCRdb's copy keeps in-frame clones and lacks some. The sample lists about 100,000 clones, 88% occurring once. This clone was seen a few times. The antigen remains unidentified. The V end lost 0 bases, the J end lost 2 bases, and 4 bases lay between the germline ends. The germline CDR1 and CDR2 sequences are MNHEY and SVGEGT. The CDR3 has 14 amino acids. The sequence derives from an adult in good health. Sequencing used peripheral blood, obtained on day 0 of AZD1222 vaccination. V and J are TRBV6-2 or TRBV6-3 and TRBJ2-2; D ambiguous. Written as DNA, the CDR3 is TGTGCCAGCAGTTACTCTCAAAACACCGGGGAGCTGTTTTTT. Translating it yields CASSYSQNTGELFF.